Each of the 14 T cell receptor beta chains below was sequenced from the same sample in a study of cytomegalovirus exposure and HLA in healthy donors. PCR used 60 Vbeta primers and 13 Jbeta primers. Profiled with immunoSEQ multiplex PCR; TCRdb holds only in-frame clones, not every one. This sample has 170,000 or so clones, with 65% to 85% found just once. Sequencing was carried out using PBMCs. Source of these receptors: a male donor in good health and CMV-seropositive.

The chain links TRBV9 to TRBJ2-2; the match to TRBD1 covers 9 bases. The CDR3 has 16 residues. Germline CDR1 is SGDLS and CDR2 is YYNGEE. Unmatched junction bases numbered 15, after V lost 5 bases and J lost 10 bases. For the CDR3, the DNA is TGTGCCAGCAGGGGACAGGGTTCGGAAGGATTGGTGGAGCTGTTTTTT. This codes for CASRGQGSEGLVELFF.

This clone was counted a single time. The rearrangement links TRBV28 to TRBJ2-7, with D possibly being TRBD2 (5 bases). The CDR3 is 12 residues long. CDR1 MDHEN and CDR2 SYDVKM come from the germline V gene. Trimming cost V 7 bases and J 2 bases, with 9 bases left between them. The CDR3 loop reads CASTRAPYEQYF. CDR3 sequence (DNA): TGTGCCAGCACGAGGGCCCCCTACGAGCAGTACTTC.

The chain is built from TRBV27 and TRBJ2-2, with unresolved D. The CDR3 consists of 13 residues. V gave up 5 bases and J gave up 5 bases, with 9 bases separating them. Germline CDR1 reads MNHEY; CDR2 reads SMNVEV (reference sequence). CDR3 in amino acids: CASSRTYTGELFF. As DNA, the CDR3 is TGTGCCAGCAGTCGTACTTATACCGGGGAGCTGTTTTTT.

Worth noting for this clone: One junction end does not reproduce the germline sequence, and a read error may be involved. The CDR3 is CSSSLSGTGAFGYTF. CDR3 in DNA: TGTTCCAGCAGCTTATCGGGGACAGGGGCGTTTGGCTACACCTTC. The chain has TRBV7-9 and TRBJ1-2; 10 nucleotides agree with TRBD1. The CDR3 loop spans 15 amino acids. Germline V lookup: CDR1 SEHNR, CDR2 FQNEAQ (reference sequence).

V usage is TRBV18 and J usage is TRBJ1-2; tentatively, D is TRBD1 (6 bases). V was shortened by 6 bases and J by 5 bases, with 13 bases between the two germline ends. The CDR3 runs to 13 residues. Germline V gene sequence: CDR1 KGHSH, CDR2 LQKENI. The CDR3 is CASSQGTEYGYTF. CDR3 DNA sequence: TGTGCCAGCTCGCAGGGGACCGAGTATGGCTACACCTTC. Using reference TRBV18 and TRBJ1-2 for the parts outside the CDR3, the full variable domain is NAGVMQNPRHLVRRRGQEARLRCSPMKGHSHVYWYRQLPEEGLKFMVYLQKENIIDESGMPKERFSAEFPKEGPSILRIQQVVRGDSAAYFCASSQGTEYGYTFGSGTRLTVV.

This clone was counted a few times. J is TRBJ2-1 and V is TRBV18, with D possibly being TRBD1 (5 bases). The ends were cut back, 3 bases at V and 4 bases at J, with 13 bases in the middle. The CDR3 spans 15 residues. Germline assignment: CDR1 KGHSH and CDR2 LQKENI. The CDR3 here is CASSPSLREYNEQFF. The CDR3 DNA is TGTGCCAGCTCACCCTCGCTCAGGGAATACAATGAGCAGTTCTTC.

The chain links TRBV7-6 to TRBJ2-1; 8 bases are a match to TRBD2. The CDR3 sequence is 13 residues long. Germline V lookup: CDR1 SGHVS, CDR2 FNYEAQ. J gave up 7 bases and V 5 bases, and 4 bases lay outside the gene matches. The CDR3 region is CASSPGLDNEQFF. In nucleotides, the CDR3 is TGTGCCAGCAGCCCGGGACTAGATAATGAGCAGTTCTTC.

The chain employs TRBV6-1 and TRBJ2-7, with D possibly matching TRBD1 (5 bases). The V gene's germline CDR1 is MNHNS and CDR2 SASEGT. There are 12 residues in the CDR3. The V gene lost 4 bases and the J gene lost 9 bases, with 13 bases spanning the gap. This CDR3 reads CASSGQGGAQYF. For the CDR3, the DNA is TGTGCCAGCAGTGGCCAGGGTGGCGCGCAGTACTTC.

The gene calls are TRBV5-1 and TRBJ2-1; 12 bases line up with TRBD2. Germline CDR1 reads SGHRS; CDR2 reads YFSETQ. The V and J ends lost 2 bases and 4 bases, in that order; junction bases with no gene match: 10. The CDR3 sequence is 18 residues long. The chain's CDR3 is CASSLLPSGRVSYNEQFF. The CDR3, as DNA: TGCGCCAGCAGCTTACTCCCTAGCGGGAGGGTTTCTTACAATGAGCAGTTCTTC.

This chain joins TRBV29-1 and TRBJ1-2; D is uncertain. Germline V lookup: CDR1 SQVTM, CDR2 ANQGSEA. CDR3 length: 11 residues. V was trimmed by 3 bases and J by 10 bases, leaving 12 bases between them. The DNA for the CDR3 is TGCAGCGTTGAGGTACTGAGGGACTACACCTTC. It encodes CSVEVLRDYTF.

The rearrangement links TRBV18 to TRBJ2-5; D gene ambiguous. The V gene lost 1 base and the J gene lost 0 bases, with 6 bases spanning the gap. The CDR3 is made up of 14 amino acids. Germline CDR1 and CDR2: KGHSH and LQKENI. The CDR3: CASSPLEYQETQYF. DNA of the CDR3: TGTGCCAGCTCACCACTAGAGTACCAAGAGACCCAGTACTTC.

The V call is TRBV5-1, the J call TRBJ2-5, with unresolved D. Per the germline V gene, CDR1 is SGHRS and CDR2 is YFSETQ. Trimming pared 2 bases from V and 1 base from J, leaving 12 bases between. The CDR3 has 15 residues. CDR3 coding DNA: TGCGCCAGCAGCTTATCTCAACGAGTCCAAGAGACCCAGTACTTC. Translation gives CASSLSQRVQETQYF.

CDR3: CASTNRGPGTEAFF. In DNA, the CDR3 is TGTGCCAGCACCAACAGGGGGCCGGGGACTGAAGCTTTCTTT. V and J are TRBV2 and TRBJ1-1; 9 positions match TRBD1. V was pared by 7 bases and J by 5 bases, with 8 bases of the junction left unmatched. CDR3 length: 14 amino acids. The germline V gene encodes CDR1 SNHLY and CDR2 FYNNEI.

This clone was recorded a few times. The chain links TRBV7-2 to TRBJ1-5; D unclear. Germline V gives CDR1 SGHTA, CDR2 FQGNSA. There are 17 residues in the CDR3. Trimming removed 1 base from V and 4 bases from J, with 17 bases in between. CDR3 loop: CASSLVPGVSPNQPQHF. The CDR3 region has the DNA TGTGCCAGCAGCTTAGTTCCTGGAGTGTCCCCTAATCAGCCCCAGCATTTT. Using reference TRBV7-2 and TRBJ1-5 for the parts outside the CDR3, the full variable domain is GAGVSQSPSNKVTEKGKDVELRCDPISGHTALYWYRQSLGQGLEFLIYFQGNSAPDKSGLPSDRFSAERTGGSVSTLTIQRTQQEDSAVYLCASSLVPGVSPNQPQHFGDGTRLSIL.